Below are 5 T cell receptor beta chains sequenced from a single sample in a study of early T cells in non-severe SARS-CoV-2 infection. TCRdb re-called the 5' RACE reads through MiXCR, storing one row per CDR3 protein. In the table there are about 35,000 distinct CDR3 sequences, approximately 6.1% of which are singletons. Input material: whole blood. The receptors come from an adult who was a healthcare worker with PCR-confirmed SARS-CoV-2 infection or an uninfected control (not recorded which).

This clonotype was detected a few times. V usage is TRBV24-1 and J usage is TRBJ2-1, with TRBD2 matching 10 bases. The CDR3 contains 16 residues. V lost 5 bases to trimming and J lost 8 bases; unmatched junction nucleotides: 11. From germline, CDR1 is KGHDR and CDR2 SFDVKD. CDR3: CATSGRAAGGPDEQFF. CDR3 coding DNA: TGTGCCACCAGTGGGCGTGCAGCGGGAGGGCCGGATGAGCAGTTCTTC.

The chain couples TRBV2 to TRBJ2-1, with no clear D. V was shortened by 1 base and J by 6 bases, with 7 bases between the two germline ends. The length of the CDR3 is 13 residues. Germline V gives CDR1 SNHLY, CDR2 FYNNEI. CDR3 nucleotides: TGTGCCAGCAGTGAAGACGTCCCCAATGAGCAGTTCTTC. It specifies CASSEDVPNEQFF.

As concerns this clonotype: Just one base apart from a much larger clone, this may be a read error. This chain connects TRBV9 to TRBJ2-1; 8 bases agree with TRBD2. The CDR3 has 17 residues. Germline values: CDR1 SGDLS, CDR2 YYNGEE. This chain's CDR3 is CASSPSGIAGTNKEQFF. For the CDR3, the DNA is TGTGCCAGCAGCCCCTCTGGAATAGCGGGGACCAACAAAGAGCAGTTCTTC.

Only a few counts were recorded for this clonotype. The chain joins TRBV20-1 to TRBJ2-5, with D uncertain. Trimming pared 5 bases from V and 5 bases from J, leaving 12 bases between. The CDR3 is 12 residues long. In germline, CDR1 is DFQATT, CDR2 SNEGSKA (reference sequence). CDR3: CSALVSWETQYF. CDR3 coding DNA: TGCAGTGCTTTAGTGTCCTGGGAGACCCAGTACTTC.

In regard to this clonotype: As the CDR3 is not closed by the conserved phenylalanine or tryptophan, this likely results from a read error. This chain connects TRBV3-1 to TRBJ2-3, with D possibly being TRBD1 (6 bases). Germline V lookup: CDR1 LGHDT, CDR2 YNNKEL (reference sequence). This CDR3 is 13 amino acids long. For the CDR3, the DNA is TGTGCCAGCAGCCACAGGGGCACGGATACGCAGTATTCT. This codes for CASSHRGTDTQYS.